The clone carrying this T cell receptor beta chain was observed at least ten times. What it recognizes is unknown. From germline, CDR1 is DFQATT and CDR2 SNEGSKA (reference sequence). The CDR3 consists of 15 residues. The germline V and J ends were trimmed by 3 bases and 0 bases, with 12 bases remaining between them. This entry comes from a study of human T cells and chemical hapten exposure. Overall study context: Chiefly women, the patients showed alopecia areata, totalis or universalis. Per-sample TCR yield variation was attributed mainly to small pooled library volume differences. Study conclusions and caveats: The study found that DPC sensitization did not change TCRs above 1 in 1000 frequency.

Time point given: patch test 2, 6 weeks after DPC sensitization. Treatment reported: therapeutic diphenylcyclopropenone sensitization with weekly scalp DPC. Extraction of total RNA was performed on unfractionated whole blood. A single record per CDR3 protein comes from TCRdb applying MiXCR to the RACE reads. Of about 69,000 distinct CDR3 sequences listed, about a tenth were seen once; the top ten hold around 6.8%. The receptor comes from a woman aged 45-59 years with alopecia areata. Some clones in this sample may be carry-over from other donors' samples. The specimen comprised whole blood, sampled in connection with sensitization to the hapten diphenylcyclopropenone (DPC). This chain uses TRBV20-1 with TRBJ2-1; no definite D call. The CDR3 DNA follows: TGCAGTGCTAGCGGCCCTAAAGACTCCTACAATGAGCAGTTCTTC. It translates to CSASGPKDSYNEQFF.